These T cell receptor beta chains were read from a single sample in a study of blood T cells in healthy people across ages. In TCRdb, the 5' RACE reads were re-called with MiXCR into one record per CDR3 protein. The repertoire holds about 650,000 distinct CDR3 sequences, with approximately 29% as singletons. Sequencing was performed on blood. These receptors came from a woman at least 80 years old in good health. CDR3s include the opening cysteine and the closing phenylalanine or tryptophan.

j_gene,len,v_gene,CDR3aa
TRBJ2-3,15,TRBV28,CASSFSKGHKEKLYF
TRBJ2-3,15,TRBV20-1,CSAPSRAGSRNAQYF
TRBJ1-2,10,TRBV2,CASSKGTYTF
TRBJ1-1,16,TRBV5-1,CASSPEGQGSNTEAFF
TRBJ1-2,13,TRBV7-2,CASSLADRDGYTF
TRBJ1-5,16,TRBV20-1,CSLKGVDIRGNQPQHF
TRBJ1-1,14,TRBV18,CASSVGQGYTEAFF
TRBJ1-1,15,TRBV5-1,CASSSSPGRNTEAFF
TRBJ2-3,16,TRBV5-1,CASSWGRGTSTDTQYF
TRBJ2-1,15,TRBV7-2,CASSLAHNRVNEQFF
TRBJ1-1,14,TRBV5-1,CASSRTAVSGEAFF
NA,14,TRBV20-1,CSAVLLAGYNEQYF
TRBJ2-5,11,TRBV10-3,CAISIQETQYF
TRBJ1-6,17,TRBV18,CASSPQAGQGYNSPLHF
TRBJ1-4,15,TRBV6-2/TRBV6-3,CASSTSEAGREKLFF
TRBJ2-6,20,TRBV4-1,CASSQRLAGGLPSGANVLTF
TRBJ2-3,17,TRBV24-1,CATSEPTSGRTTDTQYF
TRBJ2-5,14,TRBV7-2,CASSLYINQETQYF
TRBJ2-5,11,TRBV11-2,CASSSPRTQYF
TRBJ1-4,15,TRBV5-4,CASSLGDRGREKLFF
TRBJ2-7,12,TRBV20-1,CSANEDSYEQYF
TRBJ1-2,13,TRBV29-1,CSVAGTAGEGYTF
TRBJ2-5,12,TRBV18,CASSAAQETQYF
TRBJ2-1,12,TRBV7-9,CASSHDGHEQFF
TRBJ2-3,15,TRBV2,CASSSGQILLDTQYF
TRBJ2-7,16,TRBV7-2,CASSGEGVAGGLEQYF
TRBJ2-3,15,TRBV3-1,CASSQDRGWTDTQYF
TRBJ1-1,14,TRBV3-1,CASSQDRMGTEAFF
TRBJ2-1,14,TRBV20-1,CSATGTSGVDEQFF
TRBJ2-1,13,TRBV29-1,CTAAGRAYNEQFF
TRBJ2-7,15,TRBV6-2/TRBV6-3,CASIAWLGPRSEQYF
TRBJ2-3,13,TRBV4-2,CASSLSAPDTQYF
NA,14,TRBV7-2,CASSLFRETYEQYF
TRBJ2-1,16,TRBV29-1,CSVDWVGLNSYNEQFF
TRBJ2-7,13,TRBV20-1,CSPLGGGVYEQYF